The present TCR beta chain was sequenced within a study of OX40 agonist ivuxolimab in advanced cancers. As for the study in general: Mean age 60 years, range 23 to 79; just over 80% male.

Study results and caveats: The specificity for antigen of the expanded peripheral T cells was not determined.

Of note for this clone: Its antigen is not identified.

No patient had autoimmune disease or received systemic immunosuppression. This CDR3 is built from 16 residues. V lost 4 bases, J lost 4 bases, and 7 bases stayed unmatched. The germline V gene encodes CDR1 LGHNA and CDR2 YSLEER. TCRdb's table, derived via immunoSEQ multiplex PCR, lists solely in-frame clones and lacks some. The table includes 52,000 or so clones, less than 90% detected once. Sequenced material: CD4+ or CD8+ T cells sorted from blood, taken in a trial of the OX40 agonist ivuxolimab. The sequence was obtained from an adult with an advanced solid tumor such as melanoma, head and neck, liver or kidney cancer. J is TRBJ1-4 and V is TRBV4-3, with 9 nucleotides matching TRBD1. The CDR3 region has the DNA TGCGCCAGCAGCCGTACAGGGGGCGCGGGTAATGAAAAACTGTTTTTT. It is translated as CASSRTGGAGNEKLFF.